Below are 15 T cell receptor beta chains sequenced from a single sample in a study of shared clonotypes between healthy human individuals. Sequenced by immunoSEQ multiplex PCR; TCRdb stores in-frame clones only, minus some. The sample lists approximately 2.3 million clones, approximately 95% occurring once. The sequencing input was naive CD4+ T cells from PBMCs. The subset: CD45RA+ positively selected. These receptors were obtained from a man between 18 and 29 years old in good health. Some clones in this sample may be carry-over from other donors' samples.

The V call is TRBV19, the J call TRBJ1-2; TRBD1 matches at 7 bases. Looked up from germline, CDR1 is LNHDA and CDR2 is SQIVND (reference sequence). After removal of 0 bases from V and 5 bases from J, the junction contained 3 bases not matched to a gene. The CDR3 is made up of 14 amino acids. The CDR3 DNA sequence: TGTGCCAGTAGTATAGATGCGACAGGGTATGGCTACACCTTC. Protein sequence: CASSIDATGYGYTF.

The CDR3 is CASSRSTGGEAYEQYF. CDR3 sequence (DNA): TGCGCCAGCAGCCGCTCAACCGGGGGGGAGGCCTACGAGCAGTACTTC. The gene calls are TRBV4-1 and TRBJ2-7; 8 bases map to TRBD2. Trimming removed 4 bases from V and 2 bases from J; junction bases left unmatched: 10. This CDR3 comprises 16 residues. The germline V gene has CDR1 MGHRA and CDR2 YSYEKL.

Worth noting for this clone: Other nucleotide sequences from this sample produce the same CDR3. This chain links TRBV5-1 with TRBJ1-1, with unresolved D. The CDR3 contains 14 residues. V shed 2 bases and J shed 0 bases, with 8 bases lying between them. The germline CDR1 and CDR2 sequences are SGHRS and YFSETQ. This chain's CDR3 is CASSFPGMNTEAFF. DNA for the CDR3: TGCGCCAGCAGCTTTCCGGGTATGAACACTGAAGCTTTCTTT.

This chain joins TRBV5-1 and TRBJ2-6; 8 bases align to TRBD1. The CDR3 is 17 residues long. J gave up 4 bases and V 4 bases, and 10 bases lay outside the gene matches. Germline CDR1 is SGHRS and CDR2 is YFSETQ. The CDR3: CASSISGQVTGANVLTF. In DNA form, the CDR3 reads TGCGCCAGCAGCATATCGGGACAGGTTACCGGGGCCAACGTCCTGACTTTC.

V and J are TRBV9 and TRBJ1-1; the match to TRBD1 covers 8 bases. Germline CDR1 reads SGDLS; CDR2 reads YYNGEE. The V segment lost 0 bases and the J segment 3 bases; nucleotides outside the gene matches: 4. This CDR3 contains 15 residues. The CDR3 sequence is CASSVGTGSDTEAFF. CDR3 DNA sequence: TGTGCCAGCAGCGTAGGGACAGGGTCGGACACTGAAGCTTTCTTT. The whole variable domain, remainder taken from reference TRBV9 and TRBJ1-1, is DSGVTQTPKHLITATGQRVTLRCSPRSGDLSVYWYQQSLDQGLQFLIQYYNGEERAKGNILERFSAQQFPDLHSELNLSSLELGDSALYFCASSVGTGSDTEAFFGQGTRLTVV.

The chain joins TRBV30 to TRBJ1-4; D is ambiguous. This CDR3 contains 14 residues. Germline values: CDR1 GTSNPN, CDR2 SVGIG (reference sequence). V was pared by 1 base and J by 4 bases, with 10 bases between. CDR3 nucleotides: TGTGCCTGGAGTGCCTACTGGGATAATGAAAAACTGTTTTTT. Encoded protein: CAWSAYWDNEKLFF.

The gene calls are TRBV18 and TRBJ2-2; 9 positions agree with TRBD2. From germline, CDR1 is KGHSH and CDR2 LQKENI. With V trimmed by 3 bases and J by 4 bases, 6 bases remained unmatched. This CDR3 contains 16 residues. CDR3 protein: CASSPNLSGSTGELFF. The CDR3 region has the DNA TGTGCCAGCTCACCCAACCTTAGCGGGAGCACCGGGGAGCTGTTTTTT.

This chain links TRBV28 with TRBJ2-7; TRBD1 agrees at 9 bases. Germline loops: CDR1 MDHEN, CDR2 SYDVKM. V shed 6 bases, J shed 5 bases, and the junction held 5 bases outside the gene matches. CDR3 length: 13 residues. CDR3 sequence reads: CASRTGGTHEQYF. CDR3 DNA sequence: TGTGCCAGCAGGACAGGGGGGACCCACGAGCAGTACTTC.

Comment on this clone: Other DNA variants within this sample encode the same CDR3. This sequence joins TRBV5-1 and TRBJ2-7, with 7 bases matching TRBD2. CDR1 is SGHRS, CDR2 YFSETQ, per germline. The CDR3 has 14 amino acids. The trim removed 4 bases at V and 6 bases at J, leaving 10 bases unmatched. CDR3: CASSQTGGSSEQYF. CDR3 DNA sequence: TGCGCCAGCAGCCAGACTGGCGGGAGCTCCGAGCAGTACTTC.

This rearrangement joins TRBV7-2 to TRBJ1-3; D is undetermined. The length of the CDR3 is 15 residues. The germline CDR1 and CDR2 sequences are SGHTA and FQGNSA. Trimming shortened V by 3 bases and J by 4 bases, and 13 bases separated the two germline ends. The CDR3 spells CASSLEGPSGNTIYF. The CDR3, as DNA: TGTGCCAGCAGCTTGGAGGGCCCCTCCGGAAACACCATATATTTT.

For this clone: Other nucleotide sequences from this sample produce the same CDR3. This rearrangement joins TRBV6-1 to TRBJ1-5; TRBD1 matches at 8 bases. The ends lost 6 bases at V and 1 base at J; junction bases unmatched: 5. This CDR3 contains 15 residues. Germline-derived CDR1 and CDR2 are MNHNS and SASEGT. The CDR3 DNA reads as TGTGCCAGCAGGGGTCAGGGGGCGAGCAATCAGCCCCAGCATTTT. Translated, it gives CASRGQGASNQPQHF.

The chain combines TRBV11-2 with TRBJ2-7, with 10 bases identical to TRBD1. CDR1 is SGHAT, CDR2 FQNNGV, per germline. This CDR3 contains 15 residues. V was pared by 3 bases and J by 6 bases, with 8 bases of the junction left unmatched. CDR3 in amino acids: CASSLLGQGMTEQYF. The CDR3 DNA is TGTGCCAGCAGCTTGCTGGGACAGGGGATGACCGAGCAGTACTTC.

Comments on this clone: Other nucleotide sequences from this sample produce the same CDR3. This rearrangement joins TRBV28 to TRBJ2-5; TRBD1 is a possible D gene (6 bases). The CDR3 has 13 amino acids. The ends were cut back, 2 bases at V and 2 bases at J, with 6 bases in the middle. The germline V gene encodes CDR1 MDHEN and CDR2 SYDVKM. The CDR3 region is CASSLGQQETQYF. In DNA form, the CDR3 reads TGTGCCAGCAGTTTAGGACAGCAAGAGACCCAGTACTTC.

This chain connects TRBV7-2 to TRBJ1-1; D unclear. The length of the CDR3 is 13 residues. Per germline, CDR1 SGHTA and CDR2 FQGNSA. Deletions cut 3 bases from V and 3 bases from J, with 8 bases between. The CDR3 here is CASSFVRDTEAFF. CDR3 nucleotides: TGTGCCAGCAGCTTCGTAAGGGACACTGAAGCTTTCTTT.

The chain employs TRBV6-1 and TRBJ2-7; D call uncertain. Deletions cut 6 bases from V and 2 bases from J, with 14 bases between. CDR3 length: 14 amino acids. Germline values: CDR1 MNHNS, CDR2 SASEGT. CDR3 sequence (DNA): TGTGCCAGCAGCCCCCTGGGAAAAACCTACGAGCAGTACTTC. Amino acid sequence: CASSPLGKTYEQYF.